These 6 T cell receptor beta chains came from one sample sequenced in a study of blood T cell repertoires in COVID-19. TCRdb keeps only in-frame clones here, not all; method: immunoSEQ multiplex PCR. The sample includes around 200,000 clones, 80% to 90% of them seen just once. The sample was PBMCs or T cells enriched from blood (not recorded which). These receptors came from a man aged 25-45 years who had recovered from COVID-19.

The genes are TRBV5-1 and TRBJ2-1; D unresolved. In germline, CDR1 is SGHRS, CDR2 YFSETQ. The length of the CDR3 is 13 residues. V lost 0 bases and J lost 4, with 5 bases in between. The CDR3, as DNA: TGCGCCAGCAGCTTGGACCTATACAATGAGCAGTTCTTC. Protein: CASSLDLYNEQFF.

CDR3 region: CASSATGTDTQYF. DNA of the CDR3: TGTGCCAGCAGTGCGACAGGAACAGATACGCAGTATTTT. The chain uses TRBV9 and TRBJ2-3; possibly TRBD1 for D (6 bases). The CDR3 contains 13 residues. Trimming left V 5 bases short and J 3 bases short, with 10 bases between. CDR1 and CDR2 (germline): SGDLS, YYNGEE.

The CDR3 nucleotides read TGCGCCAGCAGCGCAGGGTGGCTCGGCACAGATACGCAGTATTTT. Translated, it gives CASSAGWLGTDTQYF. The chain has TRBV5-1 and TRBJ2-3, with D possibly matching TRBD1 (5 bases). V was cut by 4 bases and J by 1 base, with 13 bases left in between. The germline gives CDR1 SGHRS, CDR2 YFSETQ. This CDR3 is 15 amino acids long.

The gene calls are TRBV7-2 and TRBJ2-7; D gene ambiguous. Germline loops: CDR1 SGHTA, CDR2 FQGNSA. This CDR3 is 15 amino acids long. Trimming removed 1 base from V and 2 bases from J, with 12 bases in between. The CDR3 here is CASSLVYMATYEQYF. The CDR3 DNA sequence: TGTGCCAGCAGCTTAGTATACATGGCAACCTACGAGCAGTACTTC.

This chain joins TRBV5-4 and TRBJ1-3; no clear D gene. V was cut by 0 bases and J by 0 bases, with 7 bases left in between. The length of the CDR3 is 15 residues. In germline, CDR1 is SGHNT, CDR2 YYREEE (reference sequence). CDR3 sequence reads: CASSLAGFSGNTIYF. Written as DNA, the CDR3 is TGTGCCAGCAGCTTGGCGGGGTTCTCTGGAAACACCATATATTTT. The variable domain in full, completed from reference TRBV5-4 and TRBJ1-3, reads ETGVTQSPTHLIKTRGQQVTLRCSSQSGHNTVSWYQQALGQGPQFIFQYYREEENGRGNFPPRFSGLQFPNYSSELNVNALELDDSALYLCASSLAGFSGNTIYFGEGSWLTVV.

This CDR3 is CASSTGTANQPQHF. Here the CDR3 DNA reads TGTGCCAGCAGCACCGGGACAGCTAATCAGCCCCAGCATTTT. This chain links TRBV16 with TRBJ1-5; 7 bases agree with TRBD1. The J segment lost 4 bases and the V segment lost 5 bases, leaving 5 bases of the junction unmatched. CDR1 and CDR2 (germline): KGHSY, FQNENV. CDR3 length: 14 residues. The complete variable domain, with remaining parts taken from reference TRBV16 and TRBJ1-5, reads GEEVAQTPKHLVRGEGQKAKLYCAPIKGHSYVFWYQQVLKNEFKFLISFQNENVFDETGMPKERFSAKCLPNSPCSLEIQATKLEDSAVYFCASSTGTANQPQHFGDGTRLSIL.